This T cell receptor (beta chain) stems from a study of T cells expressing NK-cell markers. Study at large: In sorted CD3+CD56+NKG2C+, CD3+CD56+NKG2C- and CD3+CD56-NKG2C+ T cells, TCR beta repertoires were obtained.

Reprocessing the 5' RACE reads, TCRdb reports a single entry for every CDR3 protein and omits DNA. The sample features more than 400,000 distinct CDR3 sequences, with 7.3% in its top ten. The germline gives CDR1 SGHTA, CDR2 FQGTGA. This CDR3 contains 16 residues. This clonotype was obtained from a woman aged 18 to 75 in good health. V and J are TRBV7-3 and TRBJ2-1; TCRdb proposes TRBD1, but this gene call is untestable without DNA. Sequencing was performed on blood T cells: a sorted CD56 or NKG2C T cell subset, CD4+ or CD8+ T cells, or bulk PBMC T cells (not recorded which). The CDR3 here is CASSLTKIAPWNEQFF. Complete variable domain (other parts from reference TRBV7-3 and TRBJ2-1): GAGVSQTPSNKVTEKGKYVELRCDPISGHTALYWYRQSLGQGPEFLIYFQGTGAADDSGLPNDRFFAVRPEGSVSTLKIQRTERGDSAVYLCASSLTKIAPWNEQFFGPGTRLTVL.